The TCR beta chain described here comes from a study of shared clonotypes between healthy human individuals. Study-level information: The study used three CD4 naive, three CD4 memory, two CD8 naive and one CD8 memory plate per donor. Study-wide findings and caveats: Naive subsets tended to show greater estimated richness than memory subsets. Donor clonotype sharing was expected to depend on sequencing depth. What rarefaction showed was incomplete sorted-subset sequencing despite large depth.

Note on this clone: What it binds is not known.

Germline V gives CDR1 SEHNR, CDR2 FQNEAQ (reference sequence). Trimming removed 1 base at V and 4 bases at J, with 9 bases between. The CDR3 extends over 14 amino acids. TCRdb keeps only in-frame clones here, not all; method: immunoSEQ multiplex PCR. The top ten clones hold approximately 0.44% of a sample with over 1.5 million clones, nearly 99% of them seen once. The sequence came from a man between 25 and 39 years old in good health. The sequenced sample consisted of naive CD4+ T cells sorted from blood. This sample's subset: CD45RA+ positively selected. The chain recombines TRBV7-9 with TRBJ2-3; D is possibly TRBD2 (6 bases). The CDR3: CASSLGDSPDTQYF. The DNA for the CDR3 is TGTGCCAGCAGCTTAGGGGACTCGCCAGATACGCAGTATTTT.